Below are 7 T cell receptor beta chains sequenced from a single sample in a study of cytomegalovirus exposure and HLA in healthy donors. The PCR had 60 Vbeta and 13 Jbeta primers. Some clones are missing from TCRdb's copy, which holds only in-frame ones; the method was immunoSEQ multiplex PCR. The sample holds about 110,000 clones; around 88% are singletons and the top ten take approximately 2%. Input material: PBMCs. The source of these receptors is a man aged 35 to 55 in good health and CMV-seronegative.

The chain has TRBV19 and TRBJ2-1; TRBD2 agrees at 7 bases. CDR3 length: 16 amino acids. Trimming at V came to 0 bases and at J to 0 bases, leaving 2 bases not matched to a gene. Germline V gene sequence: CDR1 LNHDA, CDR2 SQIVND (reference sequence). The DNA for the CDR3 is TGTGCCAGTAGTATAGACAGGGAGGGCTCCTACAATGAGCAGTTCTTC. This codes for CASSIDREGSYNEQFF. The whole variable domain, remainder taken from reference TRBV19 and TRBJ2-1, is DGGITQSPKYLFRKEGQNVTLSCEQNLNHDAMYWYRQDPGQGLRLIYYSQIVNDFQKGDIAEGYSVSREKKESFPLTVTSAQKNPTAFYLCASSIDREGSYNEQFFGPGTRLTVL.

This rearrangement joins TRBV6-1 to TRBJ2-7, with TRBD1 identical over 7 bases. V gave up 6 bases and J gave up 4 bases; unmatched junction bases: 12. Germline assignment: CDR1 MNHNS and CDR2 SASEGT. This CDR3 comprises 15 residues. The CDR3 nucleotides read TGTGCCAGCAGGTCGTGGGCAGGGGGTTTTTACGAGCAGTACTTC. Translating it yields CASRSWAGGFYEQYF.

This chain connects TRBV9 to TRBJ1-3; 8 bases are shared with TRBD1. The CDR3 length is 15 residues. The V gene end was trimmed by 2 bases and the J gene end by 3 bases; junction bases not matched to a gene: 4. Germline values: CDR1 SGDLS, CDR2 YYNGEE. The CDR3 nucleotides read TGTGCCAGCAGCGTGTCAGGACAGGGTGGAAACACCATATATTTT. This encodes CASSVSGQGGNTIYF.

The genes are TRBV7-9 and TRBJ1-1; D is unclear. V lost 7 bases and J lost 0, with 12 bases in between. Germline V gene data show CDR1 as SEHNR and CDR2 as FQNEAQ (reference sequence). The CDR3 runs to 14 residues. In DNA form, the CDR3 reads TGTGCCAGCACCAAACAAGACATGAACACTGAAGCTTTCTTT. Translation: CASTKQDMNTEAFF.

The chain carries TRBV29-1 and TRBJ2-7; D might be TRBD1 (6 bases). The CDR3 length is 16 residues. Germline CDR1 and CDR2: SQVTM and ANQGSEA. V shed 4 bases and J shed 0 bases, with 19 bases lying between them. The CDR3 bases are TGCAGCGTTGTAGGTCAGGGGCAGGGCAGCTCCTACGAGCAGTACTTC. Its translation: CSVVGQGQGSSYEQYF.

This chain uses TRBV10-3 with TRBJ2-1; TRBD2 might be the D (5 bases). V lost 0 bases to trimming and J lost 1 base, with 7 bases between them. Germline assignment: CDR1 ENHRY and CDR2 SYGVKD. The CDR3 spans 15 residues. The CDR3 protein is CAISESGGSYNEQFF. As DNA, the CDR3 is TGTGCCATCAGTGAGTCAGGAGGATCCTACAATGAGCAGTTCTTC.

The J gene is TRBJ1-5, the V gene TRBV7-9; TRBD1 matches 7 bases. Germline loops: CDR1 SEHNR, CDR2 FQNEAQ (reference sequence). The CDR3 is made up of 14 amino acids. Germline trimming cut 5 bases from V and 2 bases from J; bases unmatched to any gene: 3. The CDR3 is CASSPGQGNQPQHF. DNA for the CDR3: TGTGCCAGCAGCCCCGGACAGGGCAATCAGCCCCAGCATTTT.